This record looks at one TCR beta chain sequence and its context. These data originate in a study of blood T cell repertoires in COVID-19. The age range of participants was about 18 to 90 years, with residence in roughly 25 US areas. In the source study's methods: Reference gene primer amplification yielded estimated nucleated cell counts. Produced via immunoSEQ multiplex PCR; TCRdb's table is partial and in-frame only. That table supplies the V and J calls and clone size; D and trimming were determined from the DNA. The sample lists approximately 250,000 clones, approximately 85% seen once, with over 7.5% in the top ten. Trimming cost V 7 bases and J 6 bases; bases outside gene matches: 7. Germline V lookup: CDR1 GTSNPN, CDR2 SVGIG (reference sequence). The CDR3 runs to 12 residues.

This clonotype was obtained from a woman in her forties or fifties with acute COVID-19. The J gene is TRBJ1-2, the V gene TRBV30; TRBD1 aligns across 8 bases. Sequenced: PBMCs or T cells enriched from blood (not recorded which). CDR3 nucleotide sequence: TGTGCCTTTTGGACAGGGAACAATGGCTACACCTTC. This sequence encodes CAFWTGNNGYTF.